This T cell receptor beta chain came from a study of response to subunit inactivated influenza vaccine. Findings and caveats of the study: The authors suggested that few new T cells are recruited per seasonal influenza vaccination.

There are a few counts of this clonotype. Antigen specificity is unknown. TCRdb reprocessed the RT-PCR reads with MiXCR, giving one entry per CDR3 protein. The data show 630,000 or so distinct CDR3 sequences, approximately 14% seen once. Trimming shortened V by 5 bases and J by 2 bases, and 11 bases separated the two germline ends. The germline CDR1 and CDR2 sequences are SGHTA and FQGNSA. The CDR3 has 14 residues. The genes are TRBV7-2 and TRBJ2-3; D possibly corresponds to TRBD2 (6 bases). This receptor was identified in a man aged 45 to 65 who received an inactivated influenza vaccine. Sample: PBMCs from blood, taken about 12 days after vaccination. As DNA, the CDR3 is TGTGCCAGCAGCAATTGGGACTTCACAGATACGCAGTATTTT. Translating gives CASSNWDFTDTQYF.